The clone carrying this T cell receptor beta chain was picked up many times. The antigen is undetermined. A TCRbeta library incorporating unique molecular identifiers was prepared. TCRdb re-analysed the PCR reads in MiXCR, keeping a single row per CDR3 protein. The sample has fewer than 700,000 distinct CDR3 sequences, 10% to 15% seen once; the top ten hold about 2%. Germline V gene lookup returns CDR1 MDHEN and CDR2 SYDVKM. The CDR3 is made up of 15 amino acids. The V gene lost 6 bases and the J gene lost 0 bases, with 12 bases spanning the gap. The data derive from a study of T-cell reconstitution after alpha-beta-depleted transplantation in children. Study-wide results and caveats: The study traced high day-60 TCRbeta diversity in some patients to surviving recipient T cells and thymic progenitors. T-cell counts and diversity at one year post-transplant came mainly from newly produced T cells.

This specimen consisted of PBMCs, mostly from graft donor cells, obtained 360 days after TCRalphabeta/CD19-depleted stem cell transplant. The V gene is TRBV28, the J gene TRBJ1-3; no clear D gene. This receptor was identified in a male patient between 5 and 17 years old who had a stem cell transplant for acute myeloid leukemia, so the T cells may come from the graft donor. As DNA, the CDR3 is TGTGCCAGCAGAGATCAAAAATACTCTGGAAACACCATATATTTT. This encodes CASRDQKYSGNTIYF.